These T cell receptor beta chains were read from a single sample in a study of lymphopenia after photon versus proton radiotherapy. The protocol was immunoSEQ multiplex PCR, while the TCRdb copy is restricted to in-frame clones and leaves out a portion. In the table there are roughly 35,000 clones, more than 70% of which are singletons. Sequences were derived from peripheral blood, sampled from a patient treated with photon-based radiotherapy. Receptors originate from a man in his forties or fifties with gastric cancer. Each CDR3 is given with its conserved first and last residue. A D gene is named only where the DNA matches it firmly. Expanded clones get a size class; other rows say once, few or many, or leave the size out.

TGTGCCAGTACCCTCGGAGGGGTTTGGGATACGCAGTATTTT CASTLGGVWDTQYF . TRBJ2-3 TRBV19 .
TGTGCCAGCAGTCCTGGTGGGGACCTGGTGAACACTGAAGCTTTCTTT CASSPGGDLVNTEAFF few TRBJ1-1 TRBV28 .
TGTGCCACTCCCCCTTGTGCGCCTAGTGGGGCCCTAAGGGAGACCCAGTACTTC CATPPCAPSGALRETQYF . TRBJ2-5 TRBV19 .
TGTGCCAGCACCTCCGGCGGCTACTCCAATGAAAAACTGTTTTTT CASTSGGYSNEKLFF . TRBJ1-4 TRBV6-6 .
TGTGCCAGCAGCCCCTTGGGACTAAAGTATTCGAATGAGCAGTTCTTC CASSPLGLKYSNEQFF . TRBJ2-1 TRBV7-2 TRBD2
TGTGCCAGCAAGTATTTGTGGGATCAGCCCCAGCATTTT CASKYLWDQPQHF . TRBJ1-5 TRBV2 .
TGTGCCAGTAGCCTCGGACAGAACTATGGCTACACCTTC CASSLGQNYGYTF . TRBJ1-2 TRBV19 .
TGTGCCAGCAAAACTCCCCTGATAGACCAAGAGACCCAGTACTTC CASKTPLIDQETQYF . TRBJ2-5 TRBV28 .
TGTGCCAGCAGCTTAGGACTAGCGGGGAGCTCCTACAATGAGCAGTTCTTC CASSLGLAGSSYNEQFF . TRBJ2-1 TRBV11-3 TRBD2
TGCGCCAGCAGCTTGGGGGGGCCCATGAACACTGAAGCTTTCTTT CASSLGGPMNTEAFF . TRBJ1-1 TRBV5-1 .
TGTGCCAGCAGCTTAGTTAGTCTAGCGGGAGGGCCGAGTCCTGAGCAGTTCTTC CASSLVSLAGGPSPEQFF . TRBJ2-1 TRBV11-2 TRBD2
TGTGCCAGCAGTTCCCTCCGCGGGAGGCCCACTGAAGCTTTCTTT CASSSLRGRPTEAFF . TRBJ1-1 TRBV11-1 .
TGTGCCAGCAGCAACCTTCAGGGCGCCGAAGCTTTCTTT CASSNLQGAEAFF . TRBJ1-1 TRBV2 .
TGTGCCAGTAGTACTAGCGGGAGACCCTCTAGCACAGATACGCAGTATTTT CASSTSGRPSSTDTQYF few TRBJ2-3 TRBV19 TRBD2
TGTGCCTGGAGGCTCCGGGGGGCGCTTAGCAATCAGCCCCAGCATTTT CAWRLRGALSNQPQHF once TRBJ1-5 TRBV30 .
TGTGCCAGCAGCGTGGGCGGGACCCAAGAGACCCAGTACTTC CASSVGGTQETQYF . TRBJ2-5 TRBV9 .
TGCGCCAGCAGCCTCCGGGACAGGGAGTCCTATGGCTACACCTTC CASSLRDRESYGYTF . TRBJ1-2 TRBV4-1 TRBD1
TGCGCCAGCAGTCAATCGGCCAGGACTCACACTGAAGCTTTCTTT CASSQSARTHTEAFF . TRBJ1-1 TRBV23-1 .
TGTGCCAGCAGCTTAACGGTGACTAGCGGGAAGCTTGAGCAGTACTTC CASSLTVTSGKLEQYF . TRBJ2-7 TRBV7-6 TRBD2
TGTGCCAGCAGTACGGGTCAGGTAGCCACTGAAGCTTTCTTT CASSTGQVATEAFF few TRBJ1-1 TRBV27 .
TGTGCCAGCAGCCCCTGGAGGGAGGGGGACGAGCAGTACTTC CASSPWREGDEQYF . TRBJ2-7 TRBV28 .
TGCGCCAGCAGACGACAGGGGGCTGACAATTCACCCCTCCACTTT CASRRQGADNSPLHF . TRBJ1-6 TRBV5-1 TRBD1
TGTGCCAGCAGTTCACCGGACACTTGGCCCCCCTACGAGCAGTACTTC CASSSPDTWPPYEQYF . TRBJ2-7 TRBV28 .
TGTGCCAGTAGTAGACCTAGCGGGCATTCCTACAATGAGCAGTTCTTC CASSRPSGHSYNEQFF . TRBJ2-1 TRBV19 TRBD2
TGTGCCAGCAGCTTTCGAAGGGGGGCGAAGCCTGAAGCTTTCTTT CASSFRRGAKPEAFF . TRBJ1-1 TRBV5-8 .
TGCCCTAGACGTCAGTGTGGGTTTATAGGGCTAAACATTCAGTACTTC CPRRQCGFIGLNIQYF . TRBJ2-4 TRBV23-1 .
TGTGCCAGCAGCCCCAAGGGGCGGGAGGGAGGGGATACGCAGTATTTT CASSPKGREGGDTQYF . TRBJ2-3 TRBV7-3 TRBD2
TGTGCCAGCAGTCCTCCGGGACAGGGTTACAATGAGCAGTTCTTC CASSPPGQGYNEQFF . TRBJ2-1 TRBV28 TRBD1
TGTGCCAGCAGAATAAGAGGGGCGGACACTGAAGCTTTCTTT CASRIRGADTEAFF . TRBJ1-1 TRBV27 .
TGCAGCGTTGAAGATCCTTGGACAGGGGTTAACGGCTACACCTTC CSVEDPWTGVNGYTF . TRBJ1-2 TRBV29-1 TRBD1
TGTGCCAGCAGCCAAGAGACGGACCTTAGACAGGAAAAACTGTTTTTT CASSQETDLRQEKLFF . TRBJ1-4 TRBV4-2 .
TGTGCCAGCAGCCGAGTTCGGGGGCTAGCGGGTTTCTCTGGGGCCAACGTCCTGACTTTC CASSRVRGLAGFSGANVLTF . TRBJ2-6 TRBV14 TRBD2
TGTGCCAGCAGCCAAGATCTTTTCTGGGGTCCCGAACCTGAGCAGTACTTC CASSQDLFWGPEPEQYF . TRBJ2-7 TRBV14 .
TGTGCCAGCACCACTTCCTGGGGACTAGTGATCTCGAACACCGGGGAGCTGTTTTTT CASTTSWGLVISNTGELFF . TRBJ2-2 TRBV7-9 TRBD2
TGCGCCAGCGCCGGGACAGGGGGTAATACCGGGGAGCTGTTTTTT CASAGTGGNTGELFF . TRBJ2-2 TRBV5-1 TRBD1
TGTGCCAGCAGCCAAGTGGGCGGAGCGGACTATGGCTACACCTTC CASSQVGGADYGYTF . TRBJ1-2 TRBV5-4 .
TGTGCCAGCAGCGTAGATGGGAGGGGAGCCGCGAAACTGTTTTTT CASSVDGRGAAKLFF few TRBJ1-4 TRBV9 .
TGTGCCAGCAGGGAGACAGATAACACCGGGGAGCTGTTTTTT CASRETDNTGELFF . TRBJ2-2 TRBV7-3 .
TGTGCCAGCTCACTAACGGGGGGAAATGAGCAGTTCTTC CASSLTGGNEQFF . TRBJ2-1 TRBV18 TRBD2
TGTGCCAGCAGTTACTCGATGGGGACCGGGGAGCTGTTTTTT CASSYSMGTGELFF . TRBJ2-2 TRBV6-5 .
TGCGCCACCAGGGACTACTCCTACGAGCAGTACTTC CATRDYSYEQYF . TRBJ2-7 TRBV10-2 TRBD2
TGCGCCAGCAGCTTGGCTAGCGGGAGGCCAGGTGAGCAGTTCTTC CASSLASGRPGEQFF . TRBJ2-1 TRBV5-1 TRBD2
TGTGCCAGCAGTCGGACAGTCCTGAACACTGAAGCTTTCTTT CASSRTVLNTEAFF . TRBJ1-1 TRBV9 .
TGTGCCAGCAGTGAAGCGCCCGGAAGCACAGATACGCAGTATTTT CASSEAPGSTDTQYF . TRBJ2-3 TRBV6-1 .
TGTGCCGGGGGACAGGGGATTAGCAAAAACATTCAGTACTTC CAGGQGISKNIQYF . TRBJ2-4 TRBV2 TRBD1
TGTGCCAGCAGCTCGGGACTAGGCAGCTCCTACAATGAGCAGTTCTTC CASSSGLGSSYNEQFF . TRBJ2-1 TRBV4-2 TRBD2
TGTGCCAGCAGGTACACAGGGGAAGCCAACGTCCTGACTTTC CASRYTGEANVLTF . TRBJ2-6 TRBV6-6 TRBD1
TGTGCCAGCAGCCAAGTCTTAGCGGGAGCAGAGACCCAGTACTTC CASSQVLAGAETQYF . TRBJ2-5 TRBV14 TRBD2
TGTGCCAGCAGACAGGGTACGGACACTGAAGCTTTCTTT CASRQGTDTEAFF few TRBJ1-1 TRBV6-5 .
TGCAGCGTCGTCGGGAGTTTAACCGGGGAGCTGTTTTTT CSVVGSLTGELFF . TRBJ2-2 TRBV29-1 .
TGTGCCAGCAGCTTAGGACAGGTGACCTCCTACGAGCAGTACTTC CASSLGQVTSYEQYF . TRBJ2-7 TRBV7-9 .
TGTGCCAGCAGCCGACTCGGACTAGCGGTTTCCTACGAGCAGTACTTC CASSRLGLAVSYEQYF . TRBJ2-7 TRBV5-6 TRBD2
TGTGCCAGCTCACCATCGGGGCGTATCGAATACAATGAGCAGTTCTTC CASSPSGRIEYNEQFF . TRBJ2-1 TRBV18 .